This entry features one T cell receptor beta chain sequence. The antigen remains undetermined. The source of the sample is a study of cytomegalovirus exposure and HLA in healthy donors. Notes on the study in general: Across all donors, roughly uniform sequencing depth was an assumption of the presence/absence analyses.

The PCR contained 60 Vbeta and 13 Jbeta primers. Sequenced by immunoSEQ multiplex PCR; TCRdb stores in-frame clones only, minus some. The sample has 150,000 to 200,000 clones; roughly 80% are singletons. The TCR comes from a man aged 45-65 years in good health and CMV-seropositive. Sequencing used PBMCs.

The CDR3 protein is CASSAQANTEAFF. CDR3 DNA sequence: TGTGCCAGCTCCGCTCAGGCGAACACTGAAGCTTTCTTT. The genes are TRBV18 and TRBJ1-1; D unresolved. CDR1 is KGHSH, CDR2 LQKENI, per germline. V was pared by 6 bases and J by 1 base, with 9 bases between. The CDR3 is 13 residues long.